This T cell receptor (beta chain) was documented in a study of blood T cells in healthy people across ages. Study findings and constraints: Samples with more naive T cells showed higher observed beta diversity. Total diversity from one million sequenced T cells was likely underestimated. TCR beta diversity per million T cells fell roughly linearly with age.

Primers used in a second PCR of about 7 to 12 cycles were a sample-barcoded 5' primer and a J-beta primer mix. The template-switch adaptor was a 5' adaptor with 12 random nucleotides. It tagged each cDNA molecule. One entry per CDR3 protein results from TCRdb running MiXCR on the 5' RACE reads. In the table there are about 1,800,000 distinct CDR3 sequences, roughly 30% of which are singletons. CDR1 is SNHLY, CDR2 FYNNEI, per germline. The CDR3 is 18 residues long. J gave up 0 bases and V 9 bases, and 13 bases lay outside the gene matches. Comment on this clonotype: Its specificity is not known.

The chain carries TRBV2 and TRBJ2-7, with 14 bases lining up with TRBD2. The sample was blood. The origin of this receptor is a woman in her 30s in good health. CDR3 in amino acids: CASKSPGLAGASSYEQYF. The CDR3 region has the DNA TGTGCCAGTAAATCGCCGGGACTAGCGGGGGCCAGCTCCTACGAGCAGTACTTC.